These 9 T cell receptor beta chains were all obtained from the same sample, sequenced in a study of cytomegalovirus exposure and HLA in healthy donors. PCR used 60 Vbeta primers and 13 Jbeta primers. TCRdb keeps only in-frame clones here, not all; method: immunoSEQ multiplex PCR. The top ten clones hold about 6.1% of a sample with about 150,000 clones, roughly 82% of them seen once. Sequencing input: PBMCs. All receptors come from a woman aged 45-59 years in good health and CMV-seropositive.

The gene calls are TRBV9 and TRBJ2-2; TRBD2 agrees at 8 bases. The germline V gene has CDR1 SGDLS and CDR2 YYNGEE. The CDR3 is made up of 16 amino acids. With V trimmed by 5 bases and J by 4 bases, 10 bases remained unmatched. For the CDR3, the DNA is TGTGCCAGCAGGGCCGGTTCGGGGGGGCCCACCGGGGAGCTGTTTTTT. Its protein product is CASRAGSGGPTGELFF. Together with reference TRBV9 and TRBJ2-2, the CDR3 gives the full variable domain: DSGVTQTPKHLITATGQRVTLRCSPRSGDLSVYWYQQSLDQGLQFLIQYYNGEERAKGNILERFSAQQFPDLHSELNLSSLELGDSALYFCASRAGSGGPTGELFFGEGSRLTVL.

The J gene is TRBJ2-7, the V gene TRBV29-1; 7 positions agree with TRBD2. The CDR3 extends over 16 amino acids. V trimming: 1 base; J trimming: 4 bases; junction bases outside the gene matches: 13. Germline V lookup: CDR1 SQVTM, CDR2 ANQGSEA. CDR3 sequence (DNA): TGCAGCGTTGAAGGCCGTTCGGGAGGCGGAAAGTACGAGCAGTACTTC. Its protein is CSVEGRSGGGKYEQYF.

The chain couples TRBV23-1 to TRBJ1-2; TRBD1 might be the D (6 bases). Being an ORF, TRBV23-1 has a function that is uncertain. The V and J ends lost 0 bases and 8 bases respectively, with 25 bases between them. The CDR3 has 18 residues. The CDR3 coding sequence is TGCGCCAGCAGTCAATCGGGAGGGGGTCTCCACCCGCCAGAAGGCTACACCTTC. It codes for CASSQSGGGLHPPEGYTF.

This clone was picked up one time. The genes are TRBV7-6 and TRBJ1-1; D not resolved. V was trimmed by 4 bases and J by 7 bases, leaving 16 bases between them. This CDR3 is 14 amino acids long. Germline CDR1 SGHVS, CDR2 FNYEAQ. The CDR3, as DNA: TGTGCCAGCAGCTCAAGTTATTTTAGCGTTGAAGCTTTCTTT. This sequence encodes CASSSSYFSVEAFF.

The rearrangement uses TRBV7-2 and TRBJ2-2, with a possible D match to TRBD1 (5 bases). Trimming removed 1 base from V and 5 bases from J, with 8 bases in between. The CDR3 has 14 amino acids. CDR1 and CDR2 from the germline V gene are SGHTA and FQGNSA. CDR3 protein: CASSLDQGTGELFF. In DNA form, the CDR3 reads TGTGCCAGCAGCTTAGACCAGGGTACCGGGGAGCTGTTTTTT. Based on the CDR3 plus reference TRBV7-2 and TRBJ2-2, the full variable domain is GAGVSQSPSNKVTEKGKDVELRCDPISGHTALYWYRQSLGQGLEFLIYFQGNSAPDKSGLPSDRFSAERTGGSVSTLTIQRTQQEDSAVYLCASSLDQGTGELFFGEGSRLTVL.

The rearrangement joins TRBV27 to TRBJ2-7, with 10 bases fitting TRBD2. The V gene's germline CDR1 is MNHEY and CDR2 SMNVEV (reference sequence). The J segment lost 4 bases and the V segment lost 2 bases, leaving 2 bases of the junction unmatched. The CDR3 runs 14 residues. In DNA, the CDR3 is TGTGCCAGCAGTTTAGAGCGGGGGGGTTACGAGCAGTACTTC. This encodes CASSLERGGYEQYF.

The chain couples TRBV2 to TRBJ1-2, with D uncertain. The germline CDR1 and CDR2 sequences are SNHLY and FYNNEI. V was shortened by 6 bases and J by 1 base, with 6 bases between the two germline ends. This CDR3 spans 12 amino acids. Written as DNA, the CDR3 is TGTGCCAGCAGGGGCGATAACTATGGCTACACCTTC. Its translation is CASRGDNYGYTF.

The chain carries TRBV28 and TRBJ1-2; maybe TRBD1 (5 bases). Germline CDR1 MDHEN, CDR2 SYDVKM. The CDR3 covers 16 residues. Trimming took 5 bases from V and 8 from J, leaving 24 bases between them. The CDR3 DNA is TGTGCCAGCAGTCCCCCTGGGGTGAAGGGGCGGGAGGGCTACACCTTC. Its translation: CASSPPGVKGREGYTF.

This sequence joins TRBV5-1 and TRBJ2-7; TRBD2 is a possible D gene (6 bases). Trimming shortened V by 0 bases and J by 0 bases, and 13 bases separated the two germline ends. Germline CDR1 and CDR2: SGHRS and YFSETQ. The CDR3 loop spans 16 amino acids. The DNA of the CDR3 is TGCGCCAGCAGCTTGGTTTACGGGAGAACCTCCTACGAGCAGTACTTC. Amino acid sequence: CASSLVYGRTSYEQYF.